The clone carrying this TCR beta chain was detected many times. What it binds is unknown. This entry is derived from a study of T cells after yellow fever vaccination. Findings of the study overall: Post-booster repertoires again held most primary-vaccination clones (roughly 96% CD4, about 88% CD8).

TCRdb reprocessed the 5' RACE reads with MiXCR, giving one entry per CDR3 protein. The sample includes around 350,000 distinct CDR3 sequences, around a tenth of them seen just once. The CDR3 covers 11 residues. CDR1 and CDR2 from the germline V gene are SGHDT and YYEEEE. J was trimmed by 7 bases and V by 4 bases; bases with no gene match: 0. The source of this sequence is a man aged 18-30 years who received the YFV17D yellow fever vaccine. This chain uses TRBV5-6 with TRBJ2-5, with 8 nucleotides matching TRBD2. The specimen was PBMCs, collected on the day of the first yellow fever vaccination. As DNA, the CDR3 is TGTGCCAGCAGCGCGGGGGGGACCCAGTACTTC. It translates to CASSAGGTQYF.